This T cell receptor beta chain was identified in a study of beta chain features in type 1 diabetes. Study background: Patients looked much like healthy donors when it came to age, gender and cell yields.

This clone was found a few times. Its antigen remains unknown. Study outcomes and limitations: Among all four CD4+ subsets, Type 1 diabetes patients had TCRB CDR3s that were moderately but significantly shorter. Whether TCRB rearrangement is influenced by HLA type was left unresolved in this analysis.

This CDR3 has 15 residues. The germline gives CDR1 SGHTA, CDR2 FQGNSA. V shed 4 bases, J shed 4 bases, and the junction held 6 bases outside the gene matches. The study reverse transcribed the entire isolated RNA, so it sequenced expressed TCRB transcripts. Data came from immunoSEQ multiplex PCR; TCRdb stores just in-frame clones and leaves some out. The sample holds some 350,000 clones; 13% are singletons and the top ten take around 0.016%. Sequenced: naive CD4+ T cells from blood. This TCR came from a young woman with type 1 diabetes. The chain has TRBV7-2 and TRBJ1-1; 10 nucleotides match TRBD1. The CDR3 region has the DNA TGTGCCAGCAGCTGGACAGGGGGTGGGGGCACTGAAGCTTTCTTT. Amino acid sequence: CASSWTGGGGTEAFF.